This is a list of T cell receptor beta chains from one sample in a study of cytomegalovirus exposure and HLA in healthy donors. Generated by immunoSEQ multiplex PCR, the TCRdb table keeps only in-frame clones and is missing some. This table has 130,000 or so clones, 70% to 90% appearing once. Sequencing used PBMCs. Every receptor here comes from a woman younger than 35 in good health and CMV-seronegative. CDR3s include the opening cysteine and the closing phenylalanine or tryptophan. A D gene is named only where the DNA matches it firmly. Clone size is given for some rows only: seen once, a few or many times, or a class if the clone is expanded.

v_gene,abundance,j_gene,d_gene,CDR3nt,CDR3aa
TRBV6-7,once,TRBJ2-6,TRBD1,TGTGCCAGCAGTTACTCGACAACAGGGGTGATTACTGGGGCCAACGTCCTGACTTTC,CASSYSTTGVITGANVLTF
TRBV10-3,.,TRBJ2-7,.,TGTGCCATCTCTGGTCCGGGAGTGGGCTACGAGCAGTACTTC,CAISGPGVGYEQYF
TRBV30,.,TRBJ2-2,TRBD1,TGTGCCTGGAGGGTGGGACAGGGATGGACCGGGGAGCTGTTTTTT,CAWRVGQGWTGELFF
TRBV28,once,TRBJ1-2,TRBD1,TGTGCCAGCAGGGCGACAGGGAACTATGGCTACACCTTC,CASRATGNYGYTF
TRBV5-5,.,TRBJ1-4,TRBD1,TGTGCCAGCAGCTCGACCCCGAGGAGACAGGGTGAAAAACTGTTTTTT,CASSSTPRRQGEKLFF
TRBV6-6,.,TRBJ1-2,TRBD1,TGTGCCAGCAGCCCTAGACAGGGGGCAGGATACTATGGCTACACCTTC,CASSPRQGAGYYGYTF
TRBV6-1,.,TRBJ2-5,TRBD2,TGTGCCAGCAGTGAAGCGTCAAGGCGGGGGGTCGGAGAGACCCAGTACTTC,CASSEASRRGVGETQYF
TRBV28,.,TRBJ2-2,.,TGTGCCAGCAGTTTATTAAACACCGGGGAGCTGTTTTTT,CASSLLNTGELFF
TRBV7-2,.,TRBJ1-4,.,TGTGCCAGCAGCTTAGCGGACAGTAATGAAAAACTGTTTTTT,CASSLADSNEKLFF
TRBV6-5,.,TRBJ1-2,.,TGTGCCAGCAGTTACGAGGGTGGCTACACCTTC,CASSYEGGYTF
TRBV28,once,TRBJ2-7,TRBD2,TGTGCCAGCAGCTATTCAACGCACGACCTACTAGCGGGGTACTCCTACGAGCAGTACTTC,CASSYSTHDLLAGYSYEQYF
TRBV28,.,TRBJ1-5,.,TGTGCCAGCAGCCCCGCCCAGGACAGTAGCAATCAGCCCCAGCATTTT,CASSPAQDSSNQPQHF
TRBV25-1,.,TRBJ1-6,TRBD1,TGTGCCAGCAGGAAGACAGGGGAGTATTCACCCCTCCACTTT,CASRKTGEYSPLHF
TRBV2,.,TRBJ1-2,.,TGTGCCAGCAGCACCCTCCCAGGGTGGAATGGCTACACCTTC,CASSTLPGWNGYTF
TRBV30,few,TRBJ1-6,TRBD1,TGTGCCTGGAGATCACAGGGGGACTCACCCCTCCACTTT,CAWRSQGDSPLHF
TRBV9,once,TRBJ1-5,.,TGTGCCACCGGCAAGGAGACAGCAGGCAATCAGCCCCAGCATTTT,CATGKETAGNQPQHF
TRBV4-1,.,TRBJ1-2,TRBD1,TGCGCCAGCAGCCCTCAGACAGGGGTCGGCGGCTACACCTTC,CASSPQTGVGGYTF
TRBV6-5,.,TRBJ1-2,.,TGTGCCAGCAAAAAGGTCGGGGGCTATGGCTACACCTTC,CASKKVGGYGYTF
TRBV7-2,.,TRBJ2-7,TRBD2,TGTGCCAGCAGCGAGAGGTGGGCTAGCGGGAGAGTTGAGCAGTACTTC,CASSERWASGRVEQYF
TRBV18,.,TRBJ2-2,TRBD1,TGTGCCAGCTCACCTAGAGGACAGGGGTACACCGGGGAGCTGTTTTTT,CASSPRGQGYTGELFF
TRBV6-1,.,TRBJ1-3,.,TGTGCCAGCAGTGAAGCGGGTGTAGGGGCTGGAAACACCATATATTTT,CASSEAGVGAGNTIYF
TRBV7-3,.,TRBJ1-3,TRBD1,TGTGCCAGCAGCTTAAACCCAGGGGGCTCTGGAAACACCATATATTTT,CASSLNPGGSGNTIYF
TRBV18,.,TRBJ2-3,.,TGTGCCAGCTCACCAAAACAGGTGAGCACAGATACGCAGTATTTT,CASSPKQVSTDTQYF
TRBV6-5,.,TRBJ2-2,TRBD2,TGTGCCAGCAGTTACCCGGGACTAGCGGGAGCCGGGGAGCTGTTTTTT,CASSYPGLAGAGELFF
TRBV2,.,TRBJ2-1,.,TGTGCCAGCAGTGTTTTGGGAGCTGACAATGAGCAGTTCTTC,CASSVLGADNEQFF
TRBV7-2,once,TRBJ2-5,.,TGTGCCAGCAGCTTAATCGTAGCGAGTGGGGAGACCCAGTACTTC,CASSLIVASGETQYF
TRBV15,few,TRBJ2-1,.,TGTGCCACCAGCACTTCTAGGAGCTCCTACAATGAGCAGTTCTTC,CATSTSRSSYNEQFF
TRBV11-2,.,TRBJ2-7,TRBD1,TGTGCCAGCAGCTTATCAATCTCAGGGACAGGAGGGACCTACGAGCAGTACTTC,CASSLSISGTGGTYEQYF
TRBV5-4,.,TRBJ2-3,TRBD2,TGTGCCAGCAGCCCAGGACTAGCGGGAGATGTAACAGATACGCAGTATTTT,CASSPGLAGDVTDTQYF
TRBV6-1,.,TRBJ2-1,.,TGTGCCAGCAGTGAACGGGGTCAGGGGGGTGAGCAGTTCTTC,CASSERGQGGEQFF
TRBV6-6,.,TRBJ2-1,.,TGTGCCAGCAGTTACTCGGTGGCAGGAGAGCAGTTCTTC,CASSYSVAGEQFF
TRBV19,once,TRBJ2-7,TRBD2,TGTGCCAGTAGTGCGGGGACTAGCGGGTCCTACGAGCAGTACTTC,CASSAGTSGSYEQYF
TRBV7-8,.,TRBJ2-4,TRBD1,TGTGCCAGCAGCCGGGACAGGGAAGGCATTCAGTACTTC,CASSRDREGIQYF
TRBV27,.,TRBJ2-7,TRBD1,TGTGCCAGCAGCCCTCCAGGGGGCTCCTACGAGCAGTACTTC,CASSPPGGSYEQYF
TRBV6-5,.,TRBJ1-4,TRBD1,TGTGCCAGCAGTTACTCGACCGGGACAGAAGAAAAACTGTTTTTT,CASSYSTGTEEKLFF
TRBV7-9,.,TRBJ2-3,.,TGTGCCAGCAGCAAAGTCTGGGCTTCCCGGGATACGCAGTATTTT,CASSKVWASRDTQYF
TRBV2,.,TRBJ1-2,.,TGTGCCAGCAGTGAAACCAGGGAGGTTGGCTACACCTTC,CASSETREVGYTF
TRBV5-1,.,TRBJ2-3,.,TGCGCCAGCAGCTTGCATCCGGGGGGCCCAGATACGCAGTATTTT,CASSLHPGGPDTQYF
TRBV5-4,.,TRBJ1-1,.,TGTGCCAGCAGCTATAGGCTGGCCGGGGCTGAAGCTTTCTTT,CASSYRLAGAEAFF
TRBV18,.,TRBJ2-4,.,TGTGCCAGCTCACCGACACAGGGAGCCAAAAACATTCAGTACTTC,CASSPTQGAKNIQYF
TRBV2,few,TRBJ1-2,.,TGTGCCAGCAGTGACCAAATCAGCGGTGGTGGCTACACCTTC,CASSDQISGGGYTF
TRBV28,.,TRBJ2-3,.,TGTGCCAGCAGTTCCCCCGCCGCCGGGACAAGCACAGATACGCAGTATTTT,CASSSPAAGTSTDTQYF
TRBV27,.,TRBJ2-1,TRBD2,TGTGCCAGCGCGCGGCGGGGGGGGAACAATGAGCAGTTCTTC,CASARRGGNNEQFF
TRBV4-3,.,TRBJ2-7,TRBD1,TGCGCCAGCAGCCGGCAACTCGGACAGGGGGCGACCTACGAGCAGTACTTC,CASSRQLGQGATYEQYF
TRBV21-1,.,TRBJ2-1,.,TGTGCCAGCAGCAAAGTCATCACTTTTAGCGGGGGGGACAATGAGCAGTTCTTC,CASSKVITFSGGDNEQFF
TRBV27,.,TRBJ1-1,TRBD1,TGTGCCAGCAAAAAACAGGGGGCGCTTTTGAACACTGAAGCTTTCTTT,CASKKQGALLNTEAFF
TRBV7-2,once,TRBJ2-7,TRBD2,TGTGCCAGCAGCATGAGTAGCGGGAGTAACGAGCAGTACTTC,CASSMSSGSNEQYF
TRBV5-1,.,TRBJ2-3,TRBD1,TGCGCCAGCAGCTTCCGGGACAGGGCCTTTGTAGATACGCAGTATTTT,CASSFRDRAFVDTQYF
TRBV14,.,TRBJ2-3,TRBD1,TGTGCCAGCAGCCAAACAGGGGGGTACACAGATACGCAGTATTTT,CASSQTGGYTDTQYF
TRBV7-9,.,TRBJ2-1,TRBD1,TGTGCCAGCAGCCCCCGCTGGACAGGGCCCTACAATGAGCAGTTCTTC,CASSPRWTGPYNEQFF
TRBV28,.,TRBJ1-2,TRBD1,TGTGCCAGCAGACGGACAGGGACAAACTATGGCTACACCTTC,CASRRTGTNYGYTF
TRBV4-3,.,TRBJ2-2,TRBD2,TGCGCCAGCAGCCAGGAACTAGCGGGAGTCGCCGGGGAGCTGTTTTTT,CASSQELAGVAGELFF
TRBV28,.,TRBJ1-2,TRBD1,TGTGCCAGCAGCAGGACAGGGGGCGTGGGTGGCTACACCTTC,CASSRTGGVGGYTF